These 26 T cell receptor beta chains were all obtained from the same sample, sequenced in a study of T-cell memory formation after mild COVID-19 (dated by TCRdb to the early 2020s). Libraries came from 5' RACE. Sequencing was carried out with an Illumina NovaSeq 6000. Starting from the raw public reads, TCRdb applied fastp trimming at Q25, assembled clones with MiXCR and retained in-frame beta chains. Under each unique CDR3 protein, matching rows form one entry showing the most common genes and DNA. Across this sample there are hundreds of thousands of distinct CDR3 sequences, with more than 15% seen only once. Under 25% of the sample comes from the top ten. The sample was PBMCs or a T cell subset sorted from them (not recorded which). These TCRs come from a man aged 18-30 years who had mild COVID-19 (a few samples of this study predate the infection). The sample titles of this study are shuffled in the database, so cell type and time point are left out; the donor was told from shared clones.

The rearrangement uses TRBV3-1 and TRBJ2-3; a weak D match, TRBD2 (5 bases). The CDR3 covers 15 residues. Trimming pared 0 bases from V and 2 bases from J, leaving 9 bases between. Per the germline V gene, CDR1 is LGHDT and CDR2 is YNNKEL (reference sequence). The DNA for the CDR3 is TGTGCCAGCAGCCAAGATACAGCGGCCACAGATACGCAGTATTTT. Protein sequence: CASSQDTAATDTQYF.

The chain has TRBV6-2 or TRBV6-3 and TRBJ2-5; 12 bases match TRBD2. V trimming: 6 bases; J trimming: 5 bases; junction bases outside the gene matches: 4. Germline CDR1 is MNHEY and CDR2 is SVGEGT. There are 14 residues in the CDR3. The CDR3: CASRASGGVETQYF. The CDR3 DNA follows: TGTGCCAGCAGAGCTAGCGGGGGGGTGGAGACCCAGTACTTC.

The chain couples TRBV6-1 to TRBJ1-1; TRBD1 might be the D (5 bases). Trimming took 0 bases from V and 8 from J, leaving 10 bases between them. Germline CDR1 MNHNS, CDR2 SASEGT. This CDR3 has 13 amino acids. CDR3 region: CASSEAGLGEAFF. The DNA of the CDR3 is TGTGCCAGCAGTGAAGCGGGGCTCGGGGAAGCTTTCTTT.

The chain recombines TRBV7-2 with TRBJ2-3; 9 bases line up with TRBD2. CDR3 length: 16 amino acids. From germline, CDR1 is SGHTA and CDR2 FQGNSA. Trimming removed 5 bases from V and 3 bases from J; junction bases left unmatched: 9. CDR3 amino acids: CASSQGGGGQTDTQYF. Here the CDR3 DNA reads TGTGCCAGCAGCCAAGGCGGGGGGGGGCAGACAGATACGCAGTATTTT. The full variable domain, its missing parts supplied by reference TRBV7-2 and TRBJ2-3, is GAGVSQSPSNKVTEKGKDVELRCDPISGHTALYWYRQSLGQGLEFLIYFQGNSAPDKSGLPSDRFSAERTGGSVSTLTIQRTQQEDSAVYLCASSQGGGGQTDTQYFGPGTRLTVL.

This rearrangement joins TRBV20-1 to TRBJ1-4, with TRBD1 as a possible D gene (5 bases). Germline assignment: CDR1 DFQATT and CDR2 SNEGSKA (reference sequence). The CDR3 is 13 amino acids. CDR3 sequence (DNA): TGCAGCGCACCAGGGAGGGAGGTCGAAAAACTGTTTTTT. Protein sequence: CSAPGREVEKLFF.

In this sample, this clonotype turned up a few times. V and J are TRBV24-1 and TRBJ2-1, with D perhaps matching TRBD1 (6 bases). CDR1 is KGHDR and CDR2 is SFDVKD in the germline V gene. Trimming shortened V by 2 bases and J by 3 bases, and 16 bases separated the two germline ends. This CDR3 region has 17 residues. The chain's CDR3 is CATSDYTGPGGYNEQFF. The CDR3, as DNA: TGTGCCACCAGTGATTACACAGGGCCTGGGGGCTACAATGAGCAGTTCTTC.

This clonotype was counted a few times. The CDR3 DNA follows: TGTGCCAGCAGCTTGGGCGGGGGGATTTACTACGAGCAGTACGTC. This sequence encodes CASSLGGGIYYEQYV. The chain joins TRBV7-2 to TRBJ2-7; 8 bases are shared with TRBD2. Losses at the gene ends were 3 bases for V and 3 bases for J; bases not matched to a gene: 7. Germline CDR1 SGHTA, CDR2 FQGNSA. The CDR3 is made up of 15 amino acids.

CDR3 bases: TGTGCCAGCAGTGAATACTATGGCTACACCTTC. Translating it yields CASSEYYGYTF. This chain uses TRBV25-1 with TRBJ1-2; D is uncertain. CDR3 length: 11 residues. The V gene's germline CDR1 is MGHDK and CDR2 SYGVNS. The ends were cut back, 0 bases at V and 4 bases at J, with 0 bases in the middle.

V gene TRBV20-1 combines with J gene TRBJ2-1; 8 bases are shared with TRBD2. The V and J ends lost 3 bases and 9 bases, in that order; junction bases with no gene match: 7. The CDR3 length is 13 residues. The V gene's germline CDR1 is DFQATT and CDR2 SNEGSKA (reference sequence). CDR3 nucleotide sequence: TGCAGTGCTAGCGGGGGGGCCGTTCGTGAGCAGTTCTTC. Translated, it gives CSASGGAVREQFF.

In its sample, this clonotype was seen a few times. The V and J genes are TRBV28 and TRBJ1-5; D is perhaps TRBD1 (5 bases). The CDR3 spans 14 residues. Germline CDR1 is MDHEN and CDR2 is SYDVKM. Between the trimmed V and J ends, which lost 4 bases and 7 bases, there was a span of 14 bases. This CDR3 is CASSSRGGGQPQHF. The DNA of the CDR3 is TGTGCCAGCAGTTCACGGGGGGGAGGGCAGCCCCAGCATTTT.

In the case of this clonotype: This could be a read error, since a much larger clone is one nucleotide away. V usage is TRBV4-1 and J usage is TRBJ2-2, with D perhaps assigned TRBD1 or TRBD2 (5 bases each). The CDR3 contains 14 residues. Germline CDR1 is MGHRA and CDR2 is YSYEKL. The CDR3 DNA sequence: TGCGCCAGCAGCCAGAACAGCCGCACCGGGGACCTGTTTTTT. This gives the protein CASSQNSRTGDLFF.

This clonotype has ten or more counts. This chain joins TRBV5-1 and TRBJ2-7; D unclear. In germline, CDR1 is SGHRS, CDR2 YFSETQ. This CDR3 is 13 amino acids long. Trimming pared 4 bases from V and 6 bases from J, leaving 14 bases between. CDR3 residues: CASSTGVSGEQYF. The DNA for the CDR3 is TGCGCCAGCAGCACTGGGGTGTCAGGCGAGCAGTACTTC.

The chain combines TRBV24-1 with TRBJ2-5, with 8 nucleotides matching TRBD1. Trimming at V came to 5 bases and at J to 2 bases, leaving 6 bases not matched to a gene. CDR3 length: 15 residues. CDR1 is KGHDR and CDR2 is SFDVKD in the germline V gene. The CDR3 reads CATSGGTGSQETQYF. The CDR3 DNA sequence: TGTGCCACCAGTGGCGGGACAGGATCACAAGAGACCCAGTACTTC.

The gene calls are TRBV10-3 and TRBJ1-6, with D possibly TRBD1 on 5 matching bases. The V end was cut by 10 bases, the J end by 9 bases, with 22 bases between. CDR1 and CDR2 (germline): ENHRY, SYGVKD. This CDR3 has 15 residues. The CDR3 reads CATAGATAGRSPLHF. In DNA, the CDR3 is TGTGCCACCGCCGGGGCAACAGCAGGACGTTCACCCCTCCACTTT.

The rearrangement links TRBV20-1 to TRBJ2-4; 7 bases map to TRBD1. CDR1 is DFQATT, CDR2 SNEGSKA, per germline (reference sequence). The CDR3 sequence is 16 residues long. V lost 4 bases to trimming and J lost 1 base; unmatched junction nucleotides: 10. In nucleotides, the CDR3 is TGCAGTGCTACCAAGACAGGGCGGAGGGCCAAAAACATTCAGTACTTC. Its translation: CSATKTGRRAKNIQYF.

This chain joins TRBV4-2 and TRBJ1-1; D unclear. The V end lost 4 bases, the J end lost 2 bases, and 11 bases lay between the germline ends. The CDR3 contains 14 residues. Per the germline V gene, CDR1 is LGHNA and CDR2 is YNFKEQ. Here the CDR3 reads CASSRDNTNTEAFF. The CDR3 nucleotides are TGTGCCAGCAGCCGCGACAATACCAACACTGAAGCTTTCTTT.

The chain is built from TRBV6-2 or TRBV6-3 and TRBJ2-3; maybe TRBD2 (5 bases). Germline CDR1 MNHEY, CDR2 SVGEGT. The CDR3 sequence is 16 residues long. V was trimmed by 3 bases and J by 1 base, leaving 14 bases between them. The CDR3 DNA sequence: TGTGCCAGCAGTTATCAACGAGGGAGAGGCACAGATACGCAGTATTTT. The encoded protein is CASSYQRGRGTDTQYF.

This clonotype was observed many times. J is TRBJ2-5 and V is TRBV7-8, with 7 bases lining up with TRBD2. V trimming: 5 bases; J trimming: 4 bases; junction bases outside the gene matches: 1. CDR1 is SGHVS and CDR2 is FQNEAQ in the germline V gene. CDR3 size: 12 residues. CDR3 DNA sequence: TGTGCCAGCAGCGGCGGGGGAGAGACCCAGTACTTC. Amino acids: CASSGGGETQYF.

This clonotype was observed a handful of times. The V and J genes are TRBV7-9 and TRBJ1-4; D gene ambiguous. V gave up 8 bases and J gave up 3 bases, with 7 bases separating them. This CDR3 has 12 residues. In germline, CDR1 is SEHNR, CDR2 FQNEAQ (reference sequence). CDR3 amino acids: CASVRANEKLFF. The CDR3 nucleotides are TGTGCCAGCGTAAGGGCTAATGAAAAACTGTTTTTT.

The chain combines TRBV7-2 with TRBJ2-4, with D perhaps matching TRBD1 or TRBD2 (5 bases each). Germline-derived CDR1 and CDR2 are SGHTA and FQGNSA. Trimming shortened V by 5 bases and J by 6 bases, and 14 bases separated the two germline ends. There are 14 residues in the CDR3. For the CDR3, the DNA is TGTGCCAGCAGCGCCGGGGACGAGATAAACATTCAGTACTTC. It yields the protein CASSAGDEINIQYF. Full variable domain (remainder filled in from reference TRBV7-2 and TRBJ2-4): GAGVSQSPSNKVTEKGKDVELRCDPISGHTALYWYRQSLGQGLEFLIYFQGNSAPDKSGLPSDRFSAERTGGSVSTLTIQRTQQEDSAVYLCASSAGDEINIQYFGAGTRLSVL.

V is TRBV7-8 and J is TRBJ2-2; D possibly corresponds to TRBD2 (5 bases). CDR1 and CDR2 (germline): SGHVS, FQNEAQ. The germline V and J ends were trimmed by 6 bases and 4 bases, with 12 bases remaining between them. This CDR3 has 14 residues. The chain's CDR3 is CASRRVASTGELFF. CDR3 DNA: TGTGCCAGCAGGAGGGTAGCGAGCACCGGGGAGCTGTTTTTT.

This clonotype has a single count. The chain couples TRBV4-2 to TRBJ2-3; D might be TRBD1 or TRBD2, each matching 6 bases. Trimming removed 1 base from V and 1 base from J, with 9 bases in between. The CDR3 sequence is 15 residues long. Germline CDR1 reads LGHNA; CDR2 reads YNFKEQ. CDR3 residues: CASSQARGRTDTQYF. Here the CDR3 DNA reads TGTGCCAGCAGCCAAGCCCGGGGGCGCACAGATACGCAGTATTTT.

This clonotype was recorded at least ten times. The chain joins TRBV5-1 to TRBJ2-1, with TRBD1 matching over 9 bases. With 3 bases clipped from V and 8 bases from J, the junction kept 6 bases outside the gene matches. The CDR3 sequence is 14 residues long. Germline loops: CDR1 SGHRS, CDR2 YFSETQ. CDR3 DNA sequence: TGCGCCAGCAGCTCCGGGACAGGGAGGTATGAGCAGTTCTTC. Protein: CASSSGTGRYEQFF.

This clonotype appeared many times. The rearrangement joins TRBV5-1 to TRBJ2-2; perhaps D is TRBD1 or TRBD2 (6 bases each). Trimming shortened V by 1 base and J by 4 bases, and 11 bases separated the two germline ends. This CDR3 spans 15 amino acids. CDR1 SGHRS and CDR2 YFSETQ come from the germline V gene. The CDR3 region is CASSLSGEVTGELFF. In DNA, the CDR3 is TGCGCCAGCAGCTTGTCAGGGGAGGTCACCGGGGAGCTGTTTTTT.

This clonotype has just a few counts. The chain couples TRBV27 to TRBJ1-5, with no clear D. The V gene lost 1 base and the J gene lost 4 bases, with 8 bases spanning the gap. CDR3 length: 14 residues. The germline CDR1 and CDR2 sequences are MNHEY and SMNVEV (reference sequence). For the CDR3, the DNA is TGTGCCAGCAGTTTATTAGGGATGAATCAGCCCCAGCATTTT. Residues: CASSLLGMNQPQHF.

The chain employs TRBV11-2 and TRBJ1-1; 11 positions match TRBD1. This CDR3 has 15 residues. Germline V lookup: CDR1 SGHAT, CDR2 FQNNGV. Trimming cost V 4 bases and J 4 bases; bases outside gene matches: 5. In nucleotides, the CDR3 is TGTGCCAGCAGCTACGCCGGGACAGGGGGCACTGAAGCTTTCTTT. Protein: CASSYAGTGGTEAFF.